Included here is one T cell receptor (beta chain) sequence, with context. This CDR3 is 15 amino acids long. The ends lost 4 bases at V and 0 bases at J; junction bases unmatched: 1. Germline-derived CDR1 and CDR2 are SGHRS and YFSETQ. These data belong to a study of blood T cell repertoires in COVID-19. Whole-study context: Italy, Spain and the United States were the sources of the convalescent and acute COVID-19 samples.

Study processing details: The authors estimated nucleated cell counts from reference gene primer amplification. Clones were read by immunoSEQ multiplex PCR, and TCRdb kept only the in-frame ones, dropping some. The V and J calls and clone size were taken over from that table, and D and trimming were inferred from the DNA. The sample carries 250,000 or so clones, 85% to 90% recorded once. The chain is built from TRBV5-1 and TRBJ2-3; 11 nucleotides align to TRBD2. Source material: peripheral blood. The sequence was obtained from a woman aged 60-75 years with acute or convalescent COVID-19. The CDR3: CASSLAGGSTDTQYF. DNA for the CDR3: TGCGCCAGCAGCCTAGCGGGGGGAAGCACAGATACGCAGTATTTT.